A selection of T cell receptor beta chains follows, all from one sample in a study of blood T cell repertoires in COVID-19. The data were produced by immunoSEQ multiplex PCR, yet TCRdb's version contains in-frame clones alone and is incomplete. The sample includes fewer than 200,000 clones, 82% of them seen just once. Sample: PBMCs or T cells enriched from blood (not recorded which). These receptors came from a woman aged 60-75 years with acute COVID-19. Each CDR3 is given with its conserved first and last residue. A D gene is named only where the DNA matches it firmly. Expanded clones get a size class; other rows say once, few or many, or leave the size out.

TRBD1	TRBV5-8	15	TRBJ2-1	many	TGTGCCAGCAGCCTCGGACAGGGGGGGAGCAATGAGCAGTTCTTC	CASSLGQGGSNEQFF
TRBD1	TRBV4-1	20	TRBJ2-3	NA	TGCGCCAGCAGCCAACTTACTATACCCCGGGGACAGCCAAGCACAGATACGCAGTATTTT	CASSQLTIPRGQPSTDTQYF
NA	TRBV10-2	11	TRBJ2-1	NA	TGCGCCAGCGATAGCGGAAATGAGCAGTTCTTC	CASDSGNEQFF
NA	TRBV14	17	TRBJ1-3	NA	TGTGCCAGCAGCCAAACGAGAGGAGCTTGGGTTCGGAACACCATATATTTT	CASSQTRGAWVRNTIYF
TRBD1	TRBV9	15	TRBJ1-6	NA	TGTGCCAGCAGCGTTATGGACAGGGGAAATTCACCCCTCCACTTT	CASSVMDRGNSPLHF
NA	TRBV5-1	16	TRBJ1-1	many	TGCGCCAGCAGCTTGGAAATGGGGTTGGGGCGGACTGAAGCTTTCTTT	CASSLEMGLGRTEAFF
NA	TRBV30	12	TRBJ1-1	NA	TGTGCCTGGTCCCAAATGAACACTGAAGCTTTCTTT	CAWSQMNTEAFF
NA	TRBV19	13	TRBJ1-4	once	TGTGCCAGTTCCGACAGGCCTAATGAAAAACTGTTTTTT	CASSDRPNEKLFF
TRBD2	TRBV2	14	TRBJ2-7	NA	TGTGCCAGCAGTCCGGGACTAGCCACCTACGAGCAGTACTTC	CASSPGLATYEQYF
NA	TRBV19	13	TRBJ1-1	NA	TGTGCCAGTAGTATAGAGGTCAGGACTGAAGCTTTCTTT	CASSIEVRTEAFF
NA	TRBV5-5	13	TRBJ1-2	NA	TGTGCCAGCAGCCCGGGGGACCGTGGTAGCTACACCTTC	CASSPGDRGSYTF
NA	TRBV19	15	TRBJ1-3	NA	TGTGCCAGTAGTATTTTACAGGGTTCTGGAAACACCATATATTTT	CASSILQGSGNTIYF
NA	TRBV5-1	13	TRBJ1-2	NA	TGCGCCAGCAGCTTGGCAGCAGGGGAGGGCTACACCTTC	CASSLAAGEGYTF
TRBD2	TRBV3-1/TRBV3-2	18	TRBJ2-1	few	TGTGCCAGCAGCCGGGGACTAGCGGGAGTAGATAGTTACAATGAGCAGTTCTTC	CASSRGLAGVDSYNEQFF
NA	TRBV7-2	11	TRBJ2-5	NA	TGTGCCAGCAGCTCTTCGGGGACCCAGTACTTC	CASSSSGTQYF
TRBD1	TRBV7-9	12	TRBJ1-2	NA	TGTGCCAGCAGCCGACAGGGCTATGGCTACACCTTC	CASSRQGYGYTF
NA	TRBV9	15	TRBJ2-1	NA	TGTGCCAGCAGCGTGACAGGCAGCTCCTACAATGAGCAGTTCTTC	CASSVTGSSYNEQFF
NA	TRBV10-2	14	TRBJ1-1	NA	TGCGCCAGCACCTCTAGTCGGGGGAACACTGAAGCTTTCTTT	CASTSSRGNTEAFF
TRBD2	TRBV7-2	15	TRBJ2-7	NA	TGTGCCAGCACCCGGACTAGCGGGTTCTCCTACGAGCAGTACTTC	CASTRTSGFSYEQYF
NA	TRBV7-2	16	TRBJ2-1	NA	TGTGCCAGCAGCTTAGATTCCCCGGTGGTCGGGGATGAGCAGTTCTTC	CASSLDSPVVGDEQFF
NA	TRBV3-1/TRBV3-2	16	TRBJ1-4	NA	TGTGCCAGCAGCCAAGATCTCGGTTCCCGGGGTGAAAAACTGTTTTTT	CASSQDLGSRGEKLFF
NA	TRBV2	12	TRBJ1-1	NA	TGTGCCAGCAGTTCCTCCTCGTCCGAAGCTTTCTTT	CASSSSSSEAFF
NA	TRBV28	15	TRBJ1-5	NA	TGTGCCAGCAGTCTCCCGACAGGAAGCAATCAGCCCCAGCATTTT	CASSLPTGSNQPQHF
TRBD1	TRBV11-2	13	TRBJ1-1	NA	TGTGCCAGCAGCCCCCTCGACAGGGCTTCAGCTTTCTTT	CASSPLDRASAFF
NA	TRBV11-3	14	TRBJ1-1	few	TGTGCCAGCAGCTTAGGAGTCATGAACACTGAAGCTTTCTTT	CASSLGVMNTEAFF
NA	TRBV6-1	14	TRBJ2-3	NA	TGTGCCAGCAGTGAAAGAGGGTTCACAGATACGCAGTATTTT	CASSERGFTDTQYF
TRBD2	TRBV3-1/TRBV3-2	21	TRBJ2-7	NA	TGTGCCAGCAGCCAATCAATACCGGGTACAATCCGGCGGGAGATCTCCTACGAGCAGTACTTC	CASSQSIPGTIRREISYEQYF
NA	TRBV29-1	11	TRBJ1-2	NA	TGCAGCCCTGAGCAGGGTGATGGCTACACCTTC	CSPEQGDGYTF
TRBD2	TRBV5-6	15	TRBJ2-7	NA	TGTGCCAGCAGCTTGGGTGGTGCGGGAGGGCTCGAGCAGTACTTC	CASSLGGAGGLEQYF
NA	TRBV7-9	15	TRBJ1-2	once	TGTGCCAGCAGCTCGTTTCGGGGGGCAACCCCTGGGTCCACCTTC	CASSSFRGATPGSTF
NA	TRBV4-2	17	TRBJ1-6	NA	TGTGCCAGCAGCCAAGATGGGGCAGGATCCACAAGATCACCCCTCCACTTT	CASSQDGAGSTRSPLHF
TRBD1	TRBV7-6	16	TRBJ1-3	NA	TGTGCCAGCAGCACCCGACAGGGCGGTTCTGGAAACACCATATATTTT	CASSTRQGGSGNTIYF
NA	TRBV7-9	15	TRBJ1-6	many	TGTGCCAGCAGCTTAGGGCAGGGAACACGGTCACCCCTCCACTTT	CASSLGQGTRSPLHF
NA	TRBV30	16	TRBJ2-7	few	TGTGCCTGGAGTCCAGCCCTTAGCGTGAATTCCTACGAGCAGTACTTC	CAWSPALSVNSYEQYF
NA	TRBV19	15	TRBJ1-6	NA	TGTGCCAGTACTTGGGACTTAGAGTGGTCTTCACCCCTCCACTTT	CASTWDLEWSSPLHF
TRBD1	TRBV5-6	14	TRBJ1-2	many	TGTGCCAGCAGCAGCTACAGGGGGCTCGATGGCTACACCTTC	CASSSYRGLDGYTF
NA	TRBV29-1	12	TRBJ2-7	NA	TGCAGCGTTCAAGGGGCTGGATACGAGCAGTACTTC	CSVQGAGYEQYF
NA	TRBV29-1	14	TRBJ1-4	NA	TGCAGCGTTGAAGACGGACCGGGGGGTGAAAAACTGTTTTTT	CSVEDGPGGEKLFF
NA	TRBV4-1	15	TRBJ1-4	NA	TGCGCCAGCAGCACGCGGACAGCAACTAATGAAAAACTGTTTTTT	CASSTRTATNEKLFF
NA	TRBV27	13	TRBJ1-1	NA	TGTGCCAGCAGTTTCCGGGACAACCGGATAGCTTTCTTT	CASSFRDNRIAFF